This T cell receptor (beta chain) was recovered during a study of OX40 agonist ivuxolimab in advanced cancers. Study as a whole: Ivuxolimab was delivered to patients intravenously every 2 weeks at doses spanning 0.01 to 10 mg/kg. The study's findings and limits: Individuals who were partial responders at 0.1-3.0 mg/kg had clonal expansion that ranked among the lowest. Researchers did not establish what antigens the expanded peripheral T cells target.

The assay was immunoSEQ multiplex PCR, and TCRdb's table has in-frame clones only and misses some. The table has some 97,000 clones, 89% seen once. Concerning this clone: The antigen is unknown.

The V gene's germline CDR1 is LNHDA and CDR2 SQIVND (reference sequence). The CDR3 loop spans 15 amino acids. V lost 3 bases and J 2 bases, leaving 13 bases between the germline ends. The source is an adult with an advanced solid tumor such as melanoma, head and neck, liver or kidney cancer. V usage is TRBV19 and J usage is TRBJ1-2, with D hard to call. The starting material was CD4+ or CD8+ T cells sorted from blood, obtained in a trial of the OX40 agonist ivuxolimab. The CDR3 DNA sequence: TGTGCCAGTAGTATTGCGGCAGTTAAGAACTATGGCTACACCTTC. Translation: CASSIAAVKNYGYTF.